This T cell receptor (delta chain) was sequenced in a study of gamma-delta T cells after stem cell transplantation. This CDR3 comprises 19 residues. J gave up 0 bases and V 0 bases, and 12 bases lay outside the gene matches. Germline V lookup: CDR1 GEAIGNYY, CDR2 EKD. TCRdb repeated clone calling on the RT-PCR reads with CATT. The data hold about 10,000 delta-chain clones, with about 1.2% observed a single time. The receptor's source is a human donor. It is not recorded whose cells these are; they may come from a transplant donor. The sequenced material came from gamma-delta T cells. The chain employs TRDV2 and TRDJ1, with 10 bases matching TRDD3. The CDR3 sequence is CACDTVVTGGSLYTDKLIF. The CDR3 coding sequence is TGTGCCTGTGACACCGTCGTTACTGGGGGATCTTTGTACACCGATAAACTCATCTTT.